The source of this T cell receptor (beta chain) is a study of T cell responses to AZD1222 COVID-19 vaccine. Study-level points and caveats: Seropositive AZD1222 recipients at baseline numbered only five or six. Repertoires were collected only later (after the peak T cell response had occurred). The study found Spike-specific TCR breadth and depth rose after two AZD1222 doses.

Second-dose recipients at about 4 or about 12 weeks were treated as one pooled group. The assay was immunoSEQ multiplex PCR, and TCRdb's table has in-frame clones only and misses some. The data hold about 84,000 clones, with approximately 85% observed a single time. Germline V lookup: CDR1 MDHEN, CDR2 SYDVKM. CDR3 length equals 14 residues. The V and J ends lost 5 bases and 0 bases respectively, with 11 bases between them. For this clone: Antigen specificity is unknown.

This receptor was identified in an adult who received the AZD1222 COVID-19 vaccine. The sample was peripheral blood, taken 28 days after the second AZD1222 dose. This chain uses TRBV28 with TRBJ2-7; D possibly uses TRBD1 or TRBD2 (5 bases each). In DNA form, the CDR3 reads TGTGCCAGCAGTGGGGACCGAAACTCCTACGAGCAGTACTTC. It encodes CASSGDRNSYEQYF.